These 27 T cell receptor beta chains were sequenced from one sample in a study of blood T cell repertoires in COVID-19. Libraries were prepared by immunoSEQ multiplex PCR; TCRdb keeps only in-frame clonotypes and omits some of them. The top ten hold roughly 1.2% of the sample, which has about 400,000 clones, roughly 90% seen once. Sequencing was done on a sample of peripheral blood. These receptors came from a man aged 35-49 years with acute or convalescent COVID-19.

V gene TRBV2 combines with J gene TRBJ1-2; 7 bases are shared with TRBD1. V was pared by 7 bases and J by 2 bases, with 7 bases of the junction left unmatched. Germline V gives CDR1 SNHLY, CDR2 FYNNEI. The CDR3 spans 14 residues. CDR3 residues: CASTKQGRNYGYTF. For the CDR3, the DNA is TGTGCCAGCACCAAACAGGGGAGGAACTATGGCTACACCTTC.

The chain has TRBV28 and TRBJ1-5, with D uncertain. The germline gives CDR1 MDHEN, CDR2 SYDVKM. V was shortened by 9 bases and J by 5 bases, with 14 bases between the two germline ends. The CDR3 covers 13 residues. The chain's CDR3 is CASDGGSDQPQHF. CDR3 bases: TGTGCCAGTGACGGAGGGTCGGATCAGCCCCAGCATTTT.

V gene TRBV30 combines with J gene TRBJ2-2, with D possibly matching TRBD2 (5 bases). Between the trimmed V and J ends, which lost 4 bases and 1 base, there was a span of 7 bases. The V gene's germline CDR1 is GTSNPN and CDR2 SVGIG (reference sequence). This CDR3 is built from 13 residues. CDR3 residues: CAWKGGNTGELFF. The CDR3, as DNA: TGTGCCTGGAAAGGAGGGAACACCGGGGAGCTGTTTTTT.

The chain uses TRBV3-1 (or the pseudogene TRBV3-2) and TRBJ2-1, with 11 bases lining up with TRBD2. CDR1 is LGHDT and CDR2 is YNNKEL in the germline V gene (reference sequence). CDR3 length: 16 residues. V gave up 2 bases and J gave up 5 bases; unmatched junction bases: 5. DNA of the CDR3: TGTGCCAGCAGCCAAATAGCGGGGGGGCCCAACAATGAGCAGTTCTTC. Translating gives CASSQIAGGPNNEQFF.

The CDR3 bases are TGTGCCAGCAGCGGCGGGGGGAGGGAAAAACTGTTTTTT. The encoded protein is CASSGGGREKLFF. J is TRBJ1-4 and V is TRBV9; D perhaps matches TRBD1 (5 bases). The CDR3 spans 13 residues. V lost 3 bases to trimming and J lost 8 bases, with 11 bases between them. Germline CDR1 and CDR2: SGDLS and YYNGEE.

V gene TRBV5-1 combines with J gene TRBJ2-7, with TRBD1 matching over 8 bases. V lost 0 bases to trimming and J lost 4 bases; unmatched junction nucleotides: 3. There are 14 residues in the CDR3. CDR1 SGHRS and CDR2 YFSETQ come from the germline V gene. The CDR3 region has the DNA TGCGCCAGCAGCTTGGGACAGGGGTTTTACGAGCAGTACTTC. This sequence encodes CASSLGQGFYEQYF.

The CDR3 DNA reads as TGTGCCAGCAGTTACCCCCCGGGGGTTAGCAATCAGCCCCAGCATTTT. As protein: CASSYPPGVSNQPQHF. V is TRBV6-6 and J is TRBJ1-5; weak D call: TRBD1 (5 bases). The V gene's germline CDR1 is MNHNY and CDR2 SVGAGI (reference sequence). The CDR3 covers 16 residues. The V end was cut by 2 bases, the J end by 0 bases, with 11 bases between.

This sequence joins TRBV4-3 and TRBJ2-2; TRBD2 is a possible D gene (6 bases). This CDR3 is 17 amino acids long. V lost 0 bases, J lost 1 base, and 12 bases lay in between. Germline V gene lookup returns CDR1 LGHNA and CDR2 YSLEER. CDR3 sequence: CASSQDPNGGNTGELFF. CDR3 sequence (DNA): TGCGCCAGCAGCCAAGATCCAAACGGGGGGAACACCGGGGAGCTGTTTTTT.

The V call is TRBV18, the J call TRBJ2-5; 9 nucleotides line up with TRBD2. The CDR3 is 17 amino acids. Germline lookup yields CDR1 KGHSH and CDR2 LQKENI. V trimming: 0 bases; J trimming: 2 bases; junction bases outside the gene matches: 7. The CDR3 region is CASSPPSRRGGQETQYF. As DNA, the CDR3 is TGTGCCAGCTCACCACCGTCCCGGCGGGGGGGGCAAGAGACCCAGTACTTC.

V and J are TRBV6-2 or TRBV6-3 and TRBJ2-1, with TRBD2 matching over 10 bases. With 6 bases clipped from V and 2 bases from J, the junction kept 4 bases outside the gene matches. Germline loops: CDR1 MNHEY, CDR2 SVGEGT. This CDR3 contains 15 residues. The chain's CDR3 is CASSWTSGAYNEQFF. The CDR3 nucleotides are TGTGCCAGCAGCTGGACTAGCGGAGCCTACAATGAGCAGTTCTTC.

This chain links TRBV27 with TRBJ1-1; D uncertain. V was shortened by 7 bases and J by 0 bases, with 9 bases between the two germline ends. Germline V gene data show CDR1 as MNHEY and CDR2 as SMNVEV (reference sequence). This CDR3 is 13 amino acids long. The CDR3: CASTRGLNTEAFF. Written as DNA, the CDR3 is TGTGCCAGCACCAGAGGTTTGAACACTGAAGCTTTCTTT.

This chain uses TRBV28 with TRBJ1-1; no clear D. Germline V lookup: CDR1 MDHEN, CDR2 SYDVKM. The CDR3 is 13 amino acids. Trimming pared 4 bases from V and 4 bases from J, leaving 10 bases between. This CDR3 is CASSSQAGTEAFF. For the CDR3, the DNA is TGTGCCAGCAGTTCCCAGGCGGGCACTGAAGCTTTCTTT.

CDR3 nucleotides: TGTGCCAGCAGTCGCCCGCTAGCTAACGGGGAGCTGTTTTTT. This gives the protein CASSRPLANGELFF. The chain employs TRBV6-5 and TRBJ2-2, with a tentative D call TRBD2 (5 bases). The CDR3 totals 14 residues. V shed 5 bases and J shed 7 bases, with 14 bases lying between them. CDR1 and CDR2 from the germline V gene are MNHEY and SVGAGI.

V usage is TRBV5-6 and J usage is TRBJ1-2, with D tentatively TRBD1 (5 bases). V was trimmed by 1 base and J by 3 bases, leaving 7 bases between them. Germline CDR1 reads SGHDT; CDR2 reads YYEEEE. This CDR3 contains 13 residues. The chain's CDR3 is CASSLFRDYGYTF. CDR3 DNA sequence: TGTGCCAGCAGCTTGTTCAGGGACTATGGCTACACCTTC.

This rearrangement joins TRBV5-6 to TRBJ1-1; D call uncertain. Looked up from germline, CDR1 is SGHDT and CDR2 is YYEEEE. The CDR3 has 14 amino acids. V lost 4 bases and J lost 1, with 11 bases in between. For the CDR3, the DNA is TGTGCCAGCAGCAGGACCGGGAGGAACACTGAAGCTTTCTTT. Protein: CASSRTGRNTEAFF.

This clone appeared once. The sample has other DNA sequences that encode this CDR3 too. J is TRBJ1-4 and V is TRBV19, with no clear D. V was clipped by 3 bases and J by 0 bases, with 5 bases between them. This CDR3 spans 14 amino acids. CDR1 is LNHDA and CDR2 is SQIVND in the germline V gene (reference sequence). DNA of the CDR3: TGTGCCAGTAGTATGTCTGCAACTAATGAAAAACTGTTTTTT. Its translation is CASSMSATNEKLFF.

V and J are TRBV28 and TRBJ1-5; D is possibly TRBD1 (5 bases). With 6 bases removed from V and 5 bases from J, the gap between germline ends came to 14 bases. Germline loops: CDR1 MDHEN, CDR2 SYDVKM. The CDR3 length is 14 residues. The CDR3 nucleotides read TGTGCCAGCAGCAAACTCTGGGGGGATCAGCCCCAGCATTTT. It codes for CASSKLWGDQPQHF.

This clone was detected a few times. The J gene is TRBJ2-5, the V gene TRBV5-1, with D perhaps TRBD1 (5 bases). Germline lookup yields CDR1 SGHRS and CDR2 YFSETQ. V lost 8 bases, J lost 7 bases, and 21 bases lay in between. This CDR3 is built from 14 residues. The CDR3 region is CASWASSATGTQYF. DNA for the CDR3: TGCGCCAGTTGGGCGTCGTCGGCTACAGGGACCCAGTACTTC.

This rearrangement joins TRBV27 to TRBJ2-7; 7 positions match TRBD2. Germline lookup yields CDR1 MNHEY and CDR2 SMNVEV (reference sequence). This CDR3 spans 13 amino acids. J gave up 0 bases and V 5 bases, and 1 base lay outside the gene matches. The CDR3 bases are TGTGCCAGCAGTGGGGAGGGCTCCTACGAGCAGTACTTC. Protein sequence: CASSGEGSYEQYF.

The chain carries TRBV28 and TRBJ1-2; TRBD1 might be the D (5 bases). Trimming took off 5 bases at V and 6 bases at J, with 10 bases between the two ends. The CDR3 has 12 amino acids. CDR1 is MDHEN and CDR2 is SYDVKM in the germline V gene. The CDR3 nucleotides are TGTGCCAGCAGTCAGGGTATAGATGGCTACACCTTC. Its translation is CASSQGIDGYTF.

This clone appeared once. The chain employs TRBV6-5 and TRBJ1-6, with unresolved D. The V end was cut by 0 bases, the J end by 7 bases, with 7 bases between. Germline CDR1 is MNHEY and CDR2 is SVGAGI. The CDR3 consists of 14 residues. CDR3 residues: CASSYSSGNSPLHF. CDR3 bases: TGTGCCAGCAGTTACTCTAGCGGGAATTCACCCCTCCACTTT.

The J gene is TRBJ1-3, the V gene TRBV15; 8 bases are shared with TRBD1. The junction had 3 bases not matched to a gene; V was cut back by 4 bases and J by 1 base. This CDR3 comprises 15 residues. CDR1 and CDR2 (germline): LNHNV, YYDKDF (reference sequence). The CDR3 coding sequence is TGTGCCACCAGCATCAGGACAGGGTCTGGAAACACCATATATTTT. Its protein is CATSIRTGSGNTIYF.

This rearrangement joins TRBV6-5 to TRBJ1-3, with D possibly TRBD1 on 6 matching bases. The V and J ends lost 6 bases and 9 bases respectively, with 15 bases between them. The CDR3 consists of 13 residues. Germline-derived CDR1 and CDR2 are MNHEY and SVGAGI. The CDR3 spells CASRGQIGGTIYF. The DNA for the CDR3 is TGTGCCAGCAGAGGACAGATCGGAGGCACCATATATTTT.

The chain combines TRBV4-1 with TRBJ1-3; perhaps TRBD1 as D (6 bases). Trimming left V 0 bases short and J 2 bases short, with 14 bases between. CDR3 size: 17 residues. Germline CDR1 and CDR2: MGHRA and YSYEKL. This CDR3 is CASSQEFGGPPGNTIYF. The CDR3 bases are TGCGCCAGCAGCCAAGAATTCGGGGGGCCCCCTGGAAACACCATATATTTT.

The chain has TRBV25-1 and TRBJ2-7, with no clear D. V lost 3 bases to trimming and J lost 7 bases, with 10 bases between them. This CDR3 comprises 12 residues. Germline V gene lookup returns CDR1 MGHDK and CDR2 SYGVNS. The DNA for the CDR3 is TGTGCCAGCAGTGACTCGGTGGTAGAGCAGTACTTC. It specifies CASSDSVVEQYF.

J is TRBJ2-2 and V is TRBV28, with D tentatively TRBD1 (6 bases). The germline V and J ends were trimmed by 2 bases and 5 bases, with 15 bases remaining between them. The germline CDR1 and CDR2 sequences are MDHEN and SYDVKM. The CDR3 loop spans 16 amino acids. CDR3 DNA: TGTGCCAGCAGTTTAGGTCTCAGGGGCTGGACCGGGGAGCTGTTTTTT. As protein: CASSLGLRGWTGELFF.

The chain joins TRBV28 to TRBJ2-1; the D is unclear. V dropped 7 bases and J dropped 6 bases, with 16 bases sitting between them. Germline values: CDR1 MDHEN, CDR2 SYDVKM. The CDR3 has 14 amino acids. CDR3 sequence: CASIHGRSGNEQFF. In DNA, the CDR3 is TGTGCCAGCATACATGGTAGATCGGGCAATGAGCAGTTCTTC.